These 22 T cell receptor beta chains came from one sample sequenced in a study of human T cells and chemical hapten exposure. TCRdb reprocessed the RACE reads with MiXCR, giving one entry per CDR3 protein. The sample yields about 130,000 distinct CDR3 sequences, approximately 9.5% seen once. Time point denoted: healthy volunteer bleed at 2 weeks. Researchers extracted total RNA from unfractionated whole blood. Source material: whole blood. The origin of the receptors is a male donor in good health. Some clones in this sample may be carry-over from other donors' samples.

The chain links TRBV13 to TRBJ2-3; 13 bases fit TRBD2. Germline values: CDR1 PRHDT, CDR2 FYEKMQ (reference sequence). Germline trimming cut 5 bases from V and 0 bases from J; bases unmatched to any gene: 8. There are 18 residues in the CDR3. The CDR3 coding sequence is TGTGCCAGCAGCGACACCGGGACTAGCGGGGCTAGCACAGATACGCAGTATTTT. This sequence encodes CASSDTGTSGASTDTQYF.

This clonotype turned up a few times. This chain connects TRBV20-1 to TRBJ2-4; 9 nucleotides line up with TRBD2. CDR3 length: 15 amino acids. V dropped 0 bases and J dropped 8; count of bases not matched to a gene: 8. Germline loops: CDR1 DFQATT, CDR2 SNEGSKA (reference sequence). CDR3 region: CSARDGASGTDIQYF. In DNA form, the CDR3 reads TGCAGTGCTAGAGATGGGGCTAGCGGGACGGACATTCAGTACTTC.

The rearrangement uses TRBV5-1 and TRBJ2-3; D is uncertain. The germline CDR1 and CDR2 sequences are SGHRS and YFSETQ. The CDR3 is made up of 15 amino acids. The germline V and J ends were trimmed by 3 bases and 3 bases, with 14 bases remaining between them. Written as DNA, the CDR3 is TGCGCCAGCAGCTCCTGGAAGTCGGCGACAGATACGCAGTATTTT. This codes for CASSSWKSATDTQYF.

This clonotype was found a few times. The chain has TRBV27 and TRBJ2-7; 11 nucleotides align to TRBD1. The trim removed 7 bases at V and 6 bases at J, leaving 20 bases unmatched. Germline lookup yields CDR1 MNHEY and CDR2 SMNVEV (reference sequence). The CDR3 covers 18 residues. CDR3: CASTSDGQGAASLGEQYF. The CDR3 nucleotides read TGTGCCAGCACCTCTGACGGACAGGGGGCGGCATCCTTGGGCGAGCAGTACTTC.

There are a few counts of this clonotype. The J gene is TRBJ1-1, the V gene TRBV10-3; the D gene is possibly TRBD1 (5 bases). Germline lookup yields CDR1 ENHRY and CDR2 SYGVKD. V lost 6 bases to trimming and J lost 0 bases, with 11 bases between them. The CDR3 runs to 14 residues. For the CDR3, the DNA is TGTGCCATCAGGAAGACAGAAATGAACACTGAAGCTTTCTTT. This sequence encodes CAIRKTEMNTEAFF.

The CDR3 DNA follows: TGTGCCAGCAGCTTGGCCAGGGCCCAAGAGACCCAGTACTTC. Protein product: CASSLARAQETQYF. This sequence joins TRBV7-6 and TRBJ2-5; TRBD1 might be the D (5 bases). The germline V and J ends were trimmed by 3 bases and 1 base, with 9 bases remaining between them. Per the germline V gene, CDR1 is SGHVS and CDR2 is FNYEAQ. The CDR3 is 14 residues long. Drawing the rest from reference TRBV7-6 and TRBJ2-5, the complete variable domain is GAGVSQSPRYKVTKRGQDVALRCDPISGHVSLYWYRQALGQGPEFLTYFNYEAQQDKSGLPNDRFSAERPEGSISTLTIQRTEQRDSAMYRCASSLARAQETQYFGPGTRLLVL.

This clonotype was seen at least ten times. The rearrangement joins TRBV24-1 to TRBJ2-1; D ambiguous. Per germline, CDR1 KGHDR and CDR2 SFDVKD. The CDR3 totals 17 residues. Trimming removed 2 bases at V and 2 bases at J, with 15 bases between. The DNA of the CDR3 is TGTGCCACCAGTGATTCGTCGGCAGGTCTCCCCTACAATGAGCAGTTCTTC. Residues: CATSDSSAGLPYNEQFF.

The rearrangement uses TRBV4-1 and TRBJ2-7, with D possibly matching TRBD2 (5 bases). Trimming shortened V by 0 bases and J by 2 bases, and 8 bases separated the two germline ends. The V gene's germline CDR1 is MGHRA and CDR2 YSYEKL. This CDR3 spans 14 amino acids. DNA for the CDR3: TGCGCCAGCAGCCAAGAACCGGGGACCTACGAGCAGTACTTC. Translation gives CASSQEPGTYEQYF.

The genes are TRBV29-1 and TRBJ1-2; perhaps TRBD1 as D (6 bases). CDR3 length: 13 residues. Trimming cost V 5 bases and J 1 base, with 11 bases left between them. Germline V lookup: CDR1 SQVTM, CDR2 ANQGSEA. CDR3 sequence reads: CSVQTGFNYGYTF. The CDR3 region has the DNA TGCAGCGTTCAGACAGGATTTAACTATGGCTACACCTTC.

The chain employs TRBV5-4 and TRBJ2-5; 9 bases line up with TRBD2. CDR1 SGHNT and CDR2 YYREEE come from the germline V gene (reference sequence). J lost 5 bases, V lost 3 bases, and 11 bases had no gene match. CDR3 size: 16 residues. The CDR3 protein is CASSSLRAGGLETQYF. For the CDR3, the DNA is TGTGCCAGCAGCTCCCTCCGGGCGGGGGGGCTGGAGACCCAGTACTTC.

In this sample, this clonotype turned up a few times. CDR3 region: CASSLGGLYTEAFF. In nucleotides, the CDR3 is TGTGCCAGCAGCCTCGGCGGGCTCTACACTGAAGCTTTCTTT. This chain links TRBV7-9 with TRBJ1-1; D gene uncertain. Trimming took 5 bases from V and 3 from J, leaving 13 bases between them. In germline, CDR1 is SEHNR, CDR2 FQNEAQ (reference sequence). The length of the CDR3 is 14 residues.

Written as DNA, the CDR3 is TGTGCCATCAGGACTGAAACGGGAAACACCATATATTTT. It translates to CAIRTETGNTIYF. V and J are TRBV10-3 and TRBJ1-3, with D uncertain. Deletions cut 6 bases from V and 4 bases from J, with 10 bases between. CDR1 and CDR2 from the germline V gene are ENHRY and SYGVKD. CDR3 size: 13 residues.

This clonotype has at least ten counts. The chain carries TRBV20-1 and TRBJ2-3; 10 nucleotides line up with TRBD2. The CDR3 is 17 amino acids. V was clipped by 2 bases and J by 7 bases; unmatched bases: 15. The germline V gene encodes CDR1 DFQATT and CDR2 SNEGSKA (reference sequence). This CDR3 reads CSARPTISGGLLNTQYF. CDR3 DNA sequence: TGCAGTGCTAGACCCACGATTAGCGGGGGGTTGTTGAATACGCAGTATTTT.

The J gene is TRBJ1-1, the V gene TRBV29-1, with 7 bases fitting TRBD1. The germline V gene encodes CDR1 SQVTM and CDR2 ANQGSEA. The CDR3 loop spans 15 amino acids. Unmatched junction bases numbered 13, after V lost 2 bases and J lost 7 bases. The CDR3: CSVEQPFPRDSEAFF. CDR3 DNA sequence: TGCAGCGTTGAACAACCCTTTCCCCGGGACAGTGAAGCTTTCTTT.

Regarding this clonotype: This sequence may be a read error, since a much larger clone differs from it by one base. The rearrangement links TRBV6-5 to TRBJ2-1, with 11 positions matching TRBD1. The CDR3 totals 15 residues. Germline V gene data show CDR1 as MNHEY and CDR2 as SVGAGI. The CDR3 sequence: CANSSGTGGRDEQFF. For the CDR3, the DNA is TGTGCCAACAGTTCCGGGACAGGGGGTAGGGATGAGCAGTTCTTC.

This clonotype was seen only a few times. The genes are TRBV6-4 and TRBJ2-1; no clear D gene. The CDR3 is 16 residues long. Germline loops: CDR1 MRHNA, CDR2 SNTAGT. The germline V and J ends were trimmed by 2 bases and 0 bases, with 11 bases remaining between them. CDR3 nucleotides: TGTGCCAGCAGTGACGGGCTCCTGAGCTCCTACAATGAGCAGTTCTTC. It specifies CASSDGLLSSYNEQFF.

This clonotype occurred many times. The chain has TRBV5-1 and TRBJ2-1; D may match TRBD1 or TRBD2 (6 bases each). This CDR3 region has 14 residues. CDR1 is SGHRS and CDR2 is YFSETQ in the germline V gene. The V end lost 3 bases, the J end lost 6 bases, and 13 bases lay between the germline ends. CDR3 in DNA: TGCGCCAGCAGCTATGTACAGGGAGGCAATGAGCAGTTCTTC. The encoded protein is CASSYVQGGNEQFF.

The chain joins TRBV11-1 to TRBJ2-1; TRBD1 matches at 8 bases. The germline gives CDR1 SGHAT, CDR2 FQDESV (reference sequence). There are 14 residues in the CDR3. V shed 4 bases, J shed 8 bases, and the junction held 7 bases outside the gene matches. The CDR3 DNA reads as TGTGCCAGCAGCTCAAGGGACAGGCAAGATGAGCAGTTCTTC. This gives the protein CASSSRDRQDEQFF.

This clonotype was observed a handful of times. The J gene is TRBJ1-5, the V gene TRBV7-2; TRBD1 might be the D (6 bases). The V end lost 4 bases, the J end lost 1 base, and 11 bases lay between the germline ends. This CDR3 has 15 amino acids. CDR1 and CDR2 (germline): SGHTA, FQGNSA. CDR3: CASSSQGTSNQPQHF. CDR3 DNA sequence: TGTGCCAGCAGCTCACAGGGAACCAGCAATCAGCCCCAGCATTTT.

The chain combines TRBV11-2 with TRBJ2-7, with 7 bases aligning to TRBD1. The CDR3 spans 15 residues. The germline V gene encodes CDR1 SGHAT and CDR2 FQNNGV. Trimming cost V 2 bases and J 5 bases; bases outside gene matches: 9. DNA for the CDR3: TGTGCCAGCAGCTTACCCTCGGGACAGAAGGACGAGCAGTACTTC. It codes for CASSLPSGQKDEQYF.

This clonotype was observed a handful of times. The chain couples TRBV6-2 or TRBV6-3 to TRBJ2-7, with D possibly being TRBD1 (6 bases). Trimming shortened V by 5 bases and J by 3 bases, and 17 bases separated the two germline ends. The length of the CDR3 is 15 residues. Per the germline V gene, CDR1 is MNHEY and CDR2 is SVGEGT. The CDR3 spells CASSPQGHPIYEQYF. CDR3 nucleotide sequence: TGTGCCAGCAGTCCCCAGGGACACCCGATCTACGAGCAGTACTTC.

At least ten counts were recorded for this clonotype. The genes are TRBV5-4 and TRBJ2-7; no reliable D call. Germline V gene data show CDR1 as SGHNT and CDR2 as YYREEE (reference sequence). Deletions cut 0 bases from V and 1 base from J, with 5 bases between. There are 13 residues in the CDR3. This CDR3 is CASSLVGSYEQYF. The CDR3, as DNA: TGTGCCAGCAGCTTGGTAGGTTCCTACGAGCAGTACTTC.